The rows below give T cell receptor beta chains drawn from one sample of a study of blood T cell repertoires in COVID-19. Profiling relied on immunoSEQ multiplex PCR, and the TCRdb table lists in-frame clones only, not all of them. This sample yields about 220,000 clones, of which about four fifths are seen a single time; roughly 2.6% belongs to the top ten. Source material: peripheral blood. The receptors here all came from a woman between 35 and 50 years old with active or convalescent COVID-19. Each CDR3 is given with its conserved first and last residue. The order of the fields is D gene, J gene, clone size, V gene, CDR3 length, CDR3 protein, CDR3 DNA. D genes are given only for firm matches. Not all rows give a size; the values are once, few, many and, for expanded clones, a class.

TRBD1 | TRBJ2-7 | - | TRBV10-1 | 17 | CASPKVTDRGSSYEQYF | TGCGCCAGTCCTAAGGTAACCGACAGGGGGAGCTCCTACGAGCAGTACTTC
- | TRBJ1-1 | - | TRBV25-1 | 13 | CASSEEVGTEAFF | TGTGCCAGCAGTGAAGAGGTAGGCACTGAAGCTTTCTTT
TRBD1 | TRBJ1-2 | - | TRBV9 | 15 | CASSLGTGGGNGYTF | TGTGCCAGCAGCCTTGGGACAGGGGGCGGCAATGGCTACACCTTC
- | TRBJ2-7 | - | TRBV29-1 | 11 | CSVETGHEQYF | TGCAGCGTTGAGACAGGTCACGAGCAGTACTTC
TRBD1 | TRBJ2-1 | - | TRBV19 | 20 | CASSIDWGGSRTGLDNEQFF | TGTGCCAGTAGTATAGATTGGGGTGGGTCCAGGACAGGGCTGGACAATGAGCAGTTCTTC
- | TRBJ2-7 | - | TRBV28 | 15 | CASRNPGTSSYEQYF | TGTGCCAGCAGGAACCCCGGGACAAGCTCCTACGAGCAGTACTTC
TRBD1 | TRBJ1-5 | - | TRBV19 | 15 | CASSIVGQSYQPQHF | TGTGCCAGTAGTATAGTGGGACAGTCTTATCAGCCCCAGCATTTT
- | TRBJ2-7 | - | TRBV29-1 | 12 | CSVSEGRYEQYF | TGCAGCGTCTCGGAGGGGCGCTACGAGCAGTACTTC
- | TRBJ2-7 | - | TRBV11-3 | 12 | CASSSLPGLQYF | TGTGCCAGCAGCTCATTACCGGGATTGCAGTACTTC
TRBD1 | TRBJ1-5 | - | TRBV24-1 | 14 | CATSDGTGGEPQHF | TGTGCCACCAGTGATGGGACAGGGGGCGAGCCCCAGCATTTT
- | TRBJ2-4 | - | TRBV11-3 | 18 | CASSPPAWDQGPKNIQYF | TGTGCCAGCAGCCCACCCGCCTGGGACCAGGGGCCCAAAAACATTCAGTACTTC
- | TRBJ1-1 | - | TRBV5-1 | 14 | CASLPGLTDTEAFF | TGCGCCAGTCTACCGGGACTCACGGACACTGAAGCTTTCTTT
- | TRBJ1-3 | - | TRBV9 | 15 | CASSATNLPGNTIYF | TGTGCCAGCAGCGCCACCAACCTACCGGGGAACACCATATATTTT
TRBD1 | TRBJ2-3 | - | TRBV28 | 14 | CASRGTGSTDTQYF | TGTGCCAGCAGGGGGACAGGGAGCACAGATACGCAGTATTTT
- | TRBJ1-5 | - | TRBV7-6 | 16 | CASSLRPDRSNQPQHF | TGTGCCAGCAGCCTACGGCCCGACAGATCCAATCAGCCCCAGCATTTT
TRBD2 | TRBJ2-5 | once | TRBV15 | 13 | CATSSTLAETQYF | TGTGCCACCAGCAGCACACTAGCGGAGACCCAGTACTTC
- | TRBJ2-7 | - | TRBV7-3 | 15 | CASSSGGQASYEQYF | TGTGCCAGCAGCTCGGGGGGACAGGCAAGCTACGAGCAGTACTTC
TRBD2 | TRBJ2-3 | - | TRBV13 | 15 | CASREWGGGRDTQYF | TGTGCCAGCAGAGAATGGGGCGGGGGTAGGGATACGCAGTATTTT
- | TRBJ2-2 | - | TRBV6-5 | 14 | CASIPGSLTGELFF | TGTGCCAGCATCCCCGGGAGCCTCACCGGGGAGCTGTTTTTT
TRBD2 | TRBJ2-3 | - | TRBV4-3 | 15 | CASSQDTSVRDTQYF | TGCGCCAGCAGCCAAGACACTAGCGTCAGAGATACGCAGTATTTT
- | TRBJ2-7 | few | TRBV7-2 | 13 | CASSSYTGYEQYF | TGTGCCAGCAGCTCATATACAGGGTACGAGCAGTACTTC
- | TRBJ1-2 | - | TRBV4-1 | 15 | CASSQLQGNDYGYTF | TGCGCCAGCAGCCAACTACAGGGAAATGACTATGGCTACACCTTC
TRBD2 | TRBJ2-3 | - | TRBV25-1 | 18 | CASSGRTSRGGGTDTQYF | TGTGCCAGCAGTGGACGCACCAGTCGTGGGGGGGGCACAGATACGCAGTATTTT
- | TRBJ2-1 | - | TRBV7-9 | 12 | CASSRTMNEQFF | TGTGCCAGCAGCAGGACTATGAATGAGCAGTTCTTC
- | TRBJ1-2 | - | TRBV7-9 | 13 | CASSLQGDYGYTF | TGTGCCAGCAGCTTACAGGGTGACTATGGCTACACCTTC